Listed below are T cell receptor beta chains from one sample, sequenced in a study of T cells in Graves' hyperthyroidism and ophthalmopathy. MiXCR was run by TCRdb on the multiplex PCR reads, yielding one entry per CDR3 protein. Here the sample spans around 490,000 distinct CDR3 sequences, approximately 20% being singletons. Material for sequencing was blood. The receptor source for this set is a man in his forties or fifties with Graves' ophthalmopathy. The CDR3 runs from the conserved cysteine through the conserved F or W. D genes are given only for firm matches. Where a row states a size, it is once, few, many or the class of an expanded clone; other rows omit it.

J,D,V,size,CDR3,DNA
TRBJ2-7,NA,TRBV13,NA,CASSYTGGWEAEQHF,TGTGCCAGCAGCTACACGGGCGGATGGGAAGCCGAGCAGCACTTC
TRBJ1-2,TRBD1,TRBV30,many,CAWSGQGLGYTF,TGTGCCTGGAGTGGACAGGGGCTTGGCTACACCTTC
TRBJ1-5,NA,TRBV20-1,NA,CGARVGNQPQHF,TGCGGTGCTAGGGTAGGCAATCAGCCCCAGCATTTT
TRBJ2-2,TRBD2,TRBV6-5,many,CASTDGLAGSGELFF,TGTGCCAGCACCGACGGACTAGCGGGGTCCGGGGAGCTGTTTTTT
TRBJ2-7,NA,TRBV11-2,many,CASSFSRDTGEQYF,TGTGCCAGCAGCTTCTCCCGGGACACCGGCGAGCAGTACTTC
TRBJ1-2,NA,TRBV7-9,NA,CASSPVGSYGYTF,TGTGCCAGCAGCCCAGTAGGGTCCTATGGCTACACCTTC
TRBJ1-2,NA,TRBV18,few,CASSPPRRGRKEDYGYTF,TGTGCCAGCTCACCACCGAGGCGGGGTCGAAAAGAAGACTATGGCTACACCTTC
TRBJ1-6,NA,TRBV20-1,few,CSARGGPGVPSHSPLHF,TGCAGTGCTAGGGGAGGGCCGGGGGTCCCAAGCCATTCACCCCTCCACTTT
TRBJ2-2,NA,TRBV2,few,CARREANTGELFF,TGTGCCCGCCGGGAAGCGAACACCGGGGAGCTGTTTTTT
TRBJ2-3,NA,TRBV3-1,many,CASSQDLGDTQYF,TGTGCCAGCAGCCAAGATCTGGGGGATACGCAGTATTTT
TRBJ1-2,NA,TRBV18,NA,CASSGSGSYGYTF,TGTGCCAGCTCAGGATCGGGGTCCTATGGCTACACCTTC
TRBJ1-1,NA,TRBV9,NA,CASSVGVAENTEAFF,TGTGCCAGCAGCGTAGGGGTTGCGGAAAACACTGAAGCTTTCTTT
TRBJ2-2,NA,TRBV6-8,few,CALKGGSLTGELFF,TGTGCCCTTAAGGGGGGAAGTCTGACCGGGGAGCTGTTTTTT
TRBJ2-7,NA,TRBV5-6,NA,CASSLMGGLYEQYF,TGTGCCAGCAGCCTAATGGGGGGCCTCTACGAGCAGTACTTC
TRBJ2-5,TRBD2,TRBV24-1,many,CATSDRGLAGGRETQYF,TGTGCCACCAGTGATAGGGGACTAGCGGGAGGTCGGGAGACCCAGTACTTC
TRBJ1-2,NA,TRBV6-5,few,CASSYGGSNYGYTF,TGTGCCAGCAGTTACGGTGGATCTAACTATGGCTACACCTTC
TRBJ2-3,NA,TRBV9,NA,CASSVGVGGTDTQYF,TGTGCCAGCAGCGTAGGGGTCGGGGGCACAGATACGCAGTATTTT
TRBJ2-7,TRBD2,TRBV11-2,many,CASSLALPVGLAGEEQYF,TGTGCCAGCAGCTTAGCCCTCCCCGTGGGACTAGCGGGGGAAGAGCAGTACTTC
TRBJ2-7,TRBD1,TRBV2,NA,CASSLAGQDLRGQYF,TGTGCCAGCAGCCTGGCCGGACAGGACCTACGAGGGCAGTACTTC
TRBJ1-5,NA,TRBV7-6,many,CASSLYHSTGPDQPQHF,TGTGCCAGCAGCCTGTACCATTCTACAGGGCCCGATCAGCCCCAGCATTTT
TRBJ1-2,NA,TRBV5-1,many,CASSQTGPDYGYTF,TGCGCCAGCAGCCAGACAGGTCCCGACTATGGCTACACCTTC
TRBJ2-1,NA,TRBV6-2/TRBV6-3,NA,CASSYSRHEQFF,TGTGCCAGCAGTTACTCTAGGCATGAGCAGTTCTTC
TRBJ2-7,TRBD1,TRBV2,few,CARETGTGGNEQYF,TGTGCCAGGGAAACCGGGACAGGGGGAAACGAGCAGTACTTC
TRBJ2-1,NA,TRBV5-1,many,CASSLMGQSNEQFF,TGCGCCAGCAGCTTGATGGGTCAGAGCAATGAGCAGTTCTTC
TRBJ2-7,NA,TRBV28,many,CASSAAVLSSYEQYF,TGTGCCAGCAGTGCTGCGGTACTGAGCTCCTACGAGCAGTACTTC
TRBJ1-1,NA,TRBV30,NA,CAWSLGAGTEAFF,TGTGCCTGGAGTTTGGGGGCTGGAACTGAAGCTTTCTTT
TRBJ1-4,NA,TRBV28,many,CASRAGLRAVATNEKLFF,TGTGCCAGCAGGGCCGGGTTGAGGGCCGTTGCAACTAATGAAAAACTGTTTTTT
TRBJ1-1,NA,TRBV6-2/TRBV6-3,few,CASRSSWSEAFF,TGTGCCAGCAGGTCCTCGTGGTCTGAAGCTTTCTTT
TRBJ1-5,NA,TRBV4-1,few,CASSQDYWVSNQPQHF,TGCGCCAGCAGCCAAGATTACTGGGTCAGCAATCAGCCCCAGCATTTT
TRBJ2-7,NA,TRBV29-1,many,CSVESPASYEQYF,TGCAGCGTTGAAAGTCCCGCGTCCTACGAGCAGTACTTC
TRBJ2-3,NA,TRBV20-1,NA,CSAPGLTDTQYF,TGCAGTGCCCCAGGACTAACAGATACGCAGTATTTT
TRBJ2-3,NA,TRBV5-6,NA,CASSLVVPTSTDTQYF,TGTGCCAGCAGCTTGGTGGTACCTACCAGCACAGATACGCAGTATTTT
TRBJ1-5,NA,TRBV28,NA,CASVSHYSNQPQHF,TGTGCCAGCGTCAGCCATTATAGCAATCAGCCCCAGCATTTT
TRBJ1-1,NA,TRBV20-1,few,CSARGLGGRFEAFF,TGCAGTGCTAGAGGCCTTGGGGGGCGATTTGAAGCTTTCTTT
TRBJ2-1,TRBD2,TRBV29-1,NA,CSAHLAGGYNEQFF,TGCAGCGCCCATCTAGCGGGAGGCTACAATGAGCAGTTCTTC
TRBJ1-2,TRBD1,TRBV15,NA,CATSRAGGGGYTF,TGTGCCACCAGCAGAGCAGGGGGCGGTGGCTACACCTTC
TRBJ1-6,TRBD1,TRBV12-3/TRBV12-4,few,CASGYVQGALSPLHF,TGTGCCAGCGGATATGTGCAGGGGGCATTATCACCCCTCCACTTT
TRBJ2-7,TRBD1,TRBV28,NA,CASSPLPGTAVEQYF,TGTGCCAGCAGCCCACTCCCCGGGACAGCAGTGGAGCAGTACTTC
TRBJ2-5,NA,TRBV7-8,many,CASSLARRELGETQYF,TGTGCCAGCAGCTTAGCGCGTCGGGAGTTAGGGGAGACCCAGTACTTC
TRBJ2-5,TRBD2,TRBV9,NA,CASSVAGTSGETQYF,TGTGCCAGCAGCGTAGCTGGGACTAGTGGGGAGACCCAGTACTTC
TRBJ2-2,NA,TRBV4-3,NA,CASAPRAQHSTGELFF,TGCGCCAGCGCACCAAGAGCCCAGCACTCCACCGGGGAGCTGTTTTTT
TRBJ1-1,NA,TRBV18,many,CASSPGWNTEAFF,TGTGCCAGCTCACCGGGATGGAACACTGAAGCTTTCTTT
TRBJ2-4,NA,TRBV19,NA,CASSILEGGKNIQYF,TGTGCCAGTAGTATACTCGAAGGGGGCAAAAACATTCAGTACTTC
TRBJ2-3,TRBD1,TRBV27,NA,CASSSGQGSFNTQYF,TGTGCCAGCAGTTCAGGACAGGGGAGCTTCAATACGCAGTATTTT
TRBJ2-3,TRBD1,TRBV11-2,many,CASSSRTGSTDTQYF,TGTGCCAGCAGCTCCCGGACAGGGAGCACAGATACGCAGTATTTT
TRBJ1-1,NA,TRBV7-9,many,CASSESRGGGAFF,TGTGCCAGCAGTGAGTCTAGGGGTGGGGGAGCTTTCTTT